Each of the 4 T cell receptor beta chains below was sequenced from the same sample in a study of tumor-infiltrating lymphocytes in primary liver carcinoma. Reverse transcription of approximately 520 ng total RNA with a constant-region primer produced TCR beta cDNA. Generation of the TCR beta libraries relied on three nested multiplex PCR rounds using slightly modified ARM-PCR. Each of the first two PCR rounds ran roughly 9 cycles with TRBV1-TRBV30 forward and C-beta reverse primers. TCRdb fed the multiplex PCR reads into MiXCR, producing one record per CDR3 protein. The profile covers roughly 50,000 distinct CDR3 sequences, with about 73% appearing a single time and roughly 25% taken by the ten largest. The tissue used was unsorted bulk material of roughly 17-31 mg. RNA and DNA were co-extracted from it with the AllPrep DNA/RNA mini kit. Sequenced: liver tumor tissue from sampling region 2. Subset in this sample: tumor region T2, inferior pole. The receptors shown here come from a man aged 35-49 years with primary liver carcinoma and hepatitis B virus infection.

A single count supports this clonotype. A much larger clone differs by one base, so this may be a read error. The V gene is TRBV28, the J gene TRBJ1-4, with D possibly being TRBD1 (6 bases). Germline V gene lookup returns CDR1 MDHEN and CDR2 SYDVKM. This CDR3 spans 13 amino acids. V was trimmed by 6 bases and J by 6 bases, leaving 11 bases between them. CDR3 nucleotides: TGTGCCAGCAGACCAACAGGGCATGAAAAACTGTTTTTT. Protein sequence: CASRPTGHEKLFF.

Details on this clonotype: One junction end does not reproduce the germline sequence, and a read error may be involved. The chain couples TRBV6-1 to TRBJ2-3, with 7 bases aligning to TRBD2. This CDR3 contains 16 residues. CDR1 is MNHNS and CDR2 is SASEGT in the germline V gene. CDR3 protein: CTSSQLAGLTTDMRYF. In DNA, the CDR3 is TGTACCAGCAGTCAATTAGCGGGTTTAACCACAGATATGCGGTATTTT.

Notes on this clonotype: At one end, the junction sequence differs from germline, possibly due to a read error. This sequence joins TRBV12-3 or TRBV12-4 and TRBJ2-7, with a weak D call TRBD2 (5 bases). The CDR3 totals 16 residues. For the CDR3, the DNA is TGTGCCAGCAGTTTAGGAACCGGGATAGGGAGATACGAGCAGTACTTT. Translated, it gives CASSLGTGIGRYEQYF.

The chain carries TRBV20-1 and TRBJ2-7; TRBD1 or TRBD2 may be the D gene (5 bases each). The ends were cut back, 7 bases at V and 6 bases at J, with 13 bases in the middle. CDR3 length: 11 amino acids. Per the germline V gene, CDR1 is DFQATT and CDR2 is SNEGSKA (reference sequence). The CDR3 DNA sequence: TGCAGTGGGGGGAGTAAAGGCGAGCAGTACTTC. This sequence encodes CSGGSKGEQYF.